The entry that follows covers one T cell receptor beta chain sequence. This specimen belongs to a study of blood T cell repertoires in COVID-19. Study background: Samples taken during acute and convalescent COVID-19 were collected in the United States, Italy and Spain. Nucleic acid was either cDNA or gDNA, and it came from T cells, B-cell-depleted T cells, or PBMCs.

Deletions cut 8 bases from V and 7 bases from J, with 25 bases between. The CDR3 loop spans 16 amino acids. Germline values: CDR1 MNHNY, CDR2 SVGAGI (reference sequence). Original methodology: The assay estimated nucleated cells by amplifying reference gene primers. Method: immunoSEQ multiplex PCR; TCRdb's copy keeps in-frame clones and lacks some. V and J calls and clone size are as listed in that table; D and trimming were resolved from the DNA. Among some 70,000 clones, around 88% were seen once, and the ten largest hold 5.3%. The receptor's source is a man aged 45 to 65 with active COVID-19. Sequencing was carried out using peripheral blood. The chain joins TRBV6-6 to TRBJ2-3; D is unclear. CDR3 in DNA: TGTGCCAGCCCGCCATGGGTGGTGTTGAGGTTGAATACGCAGTATTTT. Translated, it gives CASPPWVVLRLNTQYF.